This T cell receptor (beta chain) was identified in a study of CD8+ T cells in alopecia areata. This clone occurred a few times. As yet, its antigen is unknown. Germline CDR1 is SQVTM and CDR2 is ANQGSEA. The CDR3 covers 11 residues. V was cut by 6 bases and J by 1 base, with 6 bases left in between. In alopecia areata patients, both lesional scalp punch biopsies and peripheral blood were collected. The sorting of PBMCs gave CD4+ and CD8+ T cells. Study findings and constraints: Normal skin's resident alphabeta T cells are sequenced alongside lesional scalp T cells. Greater clonality was observed in lesional scalp samples, especially alopecia totalis/universalis, versus normal scalp.

Once RNA had been extracted, it was reverse transcribed into cDNA to act as the sequencing template. Some clones are missing from TCRdb's copy, which holds only in-frame ones; the method was immunoSEQ multiplex PCR. The data hold under 150,000 clones, with around 48% observed a single time. The sequenced sample consisted of NKG2D-low CD8+ T cells sorted from blood. The sequence derives from a human donor with alopecia areata. The chain employs TRBV29-1 and TRBJ2-5; no clear D. CDR3 in amino acids: CSVPTQETQYF. The DNA for the CDR3 is TGCAGCGTGCCAACCCAAGAGACCCAGTACTTC.